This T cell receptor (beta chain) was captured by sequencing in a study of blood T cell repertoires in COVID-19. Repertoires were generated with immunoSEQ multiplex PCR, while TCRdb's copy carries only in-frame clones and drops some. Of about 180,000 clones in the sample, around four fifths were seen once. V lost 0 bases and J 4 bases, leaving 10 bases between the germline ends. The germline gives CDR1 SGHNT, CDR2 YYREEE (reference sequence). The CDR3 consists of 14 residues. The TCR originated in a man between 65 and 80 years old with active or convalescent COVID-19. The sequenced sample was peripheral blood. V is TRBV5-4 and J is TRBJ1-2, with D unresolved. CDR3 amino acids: CASSLGQEPYGYTF. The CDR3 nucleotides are TGTGCCAGCAGCTTGGGTCAGGAACCCTATGGCTACACCTTC.